These T cell receptor beta chains were read from a single sample in a study of CD8 T cells in Susac syndrome. TCRdb itself ran the immunoSEQ multiplex PCR reads through MiXCR, one entry per CDR3 protein. The table has 70,000 or so distinct CDR3 sequences, about 95% seen once. The sequencing input was CD8+ T cells from PBMCs. The receptors here all came from a human donor with multiple sclerosis. Both conserved end residues are trimmed from each CDR3.

j_call,v_call,cdr3_aa
TRBJ2-7,TRBV12-3/TRBV12-4,ASSQTGAEQY
TRBJ2-1,TRBV5-4,ASSLERIRQSDNEQF
TRBJ1-1,TRBV5-1,ASNIGTEAF
TRBJ2-2,TRBV29-1,SDRTGELF
TRBJ2-1,TRBV10-3,AIREDRYNEQF
TRBJ2-1,TRBV9,ASSSTGDDEQF
TRBJ2-7,TRBV27,ASSLNAHEQY
TRBJ2-5,TRBV6-1,ALRVVGQETQY
TRBJ2-7,TRBV27,ASRVGGGYEQY
TRBJ2-7,TRBV30,AWRGQSNYEQY
TRBJ1-2,TRBV14,ASSQRDRDGIYGYT
TRBJ2-7,TRBV10-3,AISAGQGPAYEQY
TRBJ1-2,TRBV20-1,SPGTAGYT
TRBJ1-1,TRBV4-2,ASSLGTGGRTEAF
TRBJ1-2,TRBV6-2/TRBV6-3,ASSLGRTSYGYT
TRBJ2-1,TRBV7-6,ASSPGTTPYNEQF
TRBJ2-2,TRBV27,ASSERGGTGELF
TRBJ1-3,TRBV2,ASSETPGQGFSTIY
TRBJ1-4,TRBV7-9,ASSLATENEKLF
TRBJ2-7,TRBV7-7,ASSPGQESYEQY
TRBJ1-5,TRBV19,ASKTRGNQPQH
TRBJ1-1,TRBV4-2,ASSHGLNTEAF
TRBJ2-7,TRBV14,ASSQEGQAGEQY
TRBJ2-7,TRBV27,ASSLGTGSYEQY
TRBJ2-7,TRBV3-1,ASSQGSQQSGTGGKEQY
TRBJ2-7,TRBV2,ASSPGKSYEQY
TRBJ1-5,TRBV6-2/TRBV6-3,ASSLWTVNQPQH
TRBJ1-4,TRBV12-3/TRBV12-4,ASSPPRAEKLF
TRBJ1-1,TRBV27,ASRGDVNTEAF
TRBJ2-7,TRBV9,ASSIRDRGLNEQY
TRBJ1-5,TRBV27,ASRPYRGHQPQH
TRBJ2-7,TRBV29-1,SVRGGSSYEQY